Included here is one T cell receptor beta chain sequence, with context. Its antigen is undetermined. The CDR3 contains 15 residues. V trimming: 0 bases; J trimming: 7 bases; junction bases outside the gene matches: 6. Germline lookup yields CDR1 SGDLS and CDR2 YYNGEE. The record originates from a study of blood T cells in healthy people across ages. Points from the study as a whole: The unknown donor CMV status may have confounded expanded clonotype changes. Correlation between TCR beta diversity and naive T cell percentage was strong.

Using a J-beta primer mix together with a sample-barcoded 5' primer, a second PCR was run for roughly 6 to 12 cycles. In TCRdb, the 5' RACE reads were re-called with MiXCR into one record per CDR3 protein. The top ten clones hold around a sixth of a sample with 600,000 or so distinct CDR3 sequences, approximately 30% of them seen once. The chain joins TRBV9 to TRBJ2-3; 9 bases are a match to TRBD2. This TCR derives from a woman aged 80 or over in good health. Sequencing was performed on blood. The CDR3 bases are TGTGCCAGCAGCGTAGAGCGGGGGGACCGCAATACGCAGTATTTT. Translation: CASSVERGDRNTQYF.